These 23 T cell receptor beta chains came from one sample sequenced in a study of T cell responses to AZD1222 COVID-19 vaccine. Here immunoSEQ multiplex PCR was the method, and the copy in TCRdb shows in-frame clones only, minus some. The repertoire consists of about 190,000 clones, with 80% to 95% occurring once and the leading ten covering approximately 1.4%. Sequencing used peripheral blood, obtained on day 0 of AZD1222 vaccination. These receptors were collected from an adult in good health.

This chain uses TRBV5-1 with TRBJ1-1, with D unresolved. The germline V gene encodes CDR1 SGHRS and CDR2 YFSETQ. Trimming left V 4 bases short and J 1 base short, with 8 bases between. CDR3 length: 13 residues. This CDR3 reads CASSHGKNTEAFF. Written as DNA, the CDR3 is TGCGCCAGCAGCCACGGCAAGAACACTGAAGCTTTCTTT.

The chain joins TRBV9 to TRBJ2-5; the D gene is possibly TRBD2 (6 bases). The germline CDR1 and CDR2 sequences are SGDLS and YYNGEE. V shed 0 bases and J shed 5 bases, with 11 bases lying between them. The CDR3 has 14 residues. This CDR3 is CASSVGLAKETQYF. CDR3 bases: TGTGCCAGCAGCGTAGGGCTAGCGAAGGAGACCCAGTACTTC.

The V and J genes are TRBV19 and TRBJ1-4; TRBD1 matches at 8 bases. V lost 7 bases and J lost 7; bases outside the gene matches: 8. This CDR3 has 14 amino acids. Germline V gives CDR1 LNHDA, CDR2 SQIVND (reference sequence). The CDR3: CASNPGQVGEKLFF. The CDR3 DNA reads as TGTGCCAGTAATCCGGGACAGGTTGGTGAAAAACTGTTTTTT.

The rearrangement joins TRBV18 to TRBJ1-2; no definite D call. The ends were cut back, 3 bases at V and 0 bases at J, with 17 bases in the middle. This CDR3 has 17 residues. Germline CDR1 reads KGHSH; CDR2 reads LQKENI. The DNA for the CDR3 is TGTGCCAGCTCACCCGTAGGACTGGCCGCAGCTAACTATGGCTACACCTTC. Translated: CASSPVGLAAANYGYTF.

The chain links TRBV29-1 to TRBJ1-3; D is unresolved. Germline loops: CDR1 SQVTM, CDR2 ANQGSEA. Trimming stripped 1 base from V and 2 bases from J, with 9 bases between. The CDR3 covers 14 residues. The CDR3 protein is CSVEGTGTGNTIYF. CDR3 sequence (DNA): TGCAGCGTTGAAGGGACCGGAACTGGAAACACCATATATTTT.

The chain couples TRBV5-1 to TRBJ1-3; the D is unclear. The germline gives CDR1 SGHRS, CDR2 YFSETQ. The CDR3 loop spans 16 amino acids. Between the trimmed V and J ends, which lost 0 bases and 0 bases, there was a span of 10 bases. CDR3 DNA: TGCGCCAGCAGCTTGGCCGGCGGCTACTCTGGAAACACCATATATTTT. Translated: CASSLAGGYSGNTIYF. Looking up the rest from reference TRBV5-1 and TRBJ1-3 gives the full variable domain: KAGVTQTPRYLIKTRGQQVTLSCSPISGHRSVSWYQQTPGQGLQFLFEYFSETQRNKGNFPGRFSGRQFSNSRSEMNVSTLELGDSALYLCASSLAGGYSGNTIYFGEGSWLTVV.

The count of this clone is one. The rearrangement links TRBV9 to TRBJ1-6; D ambiguous. The CDR3 is 12 residues long. The ends were cut back, 4 bases at V and 10 bases at J, with 9 bases in the middle. Germline V gives CDR1 SGDLS, CDR2 YYNGEE. The CDR3 sequence: CASSRNGSPLHF. DNA for the CDR3: TGTGCCAGCAGCCGGAACGGGTCACCCCTCCACTTT. The whole variable domain, filled in from reference TRBV9 and TRBJ1-6, reads DSGVTQTPKHLITATGQRVTLRCSPRSGDLSVYWYQQSLDQGLQFLIQYYNGEERAKGNILERFSAQQFPDLHSELNLSSLELGDSALYFCASSRNGSPLHFGNGTRLTVT.

The DNA of the CDR3 is TGTGCCAGCAGCTGGAGGGACAGTAGACTGGAAAAACTGTTTTTT. Amino acids: CASSWRDSRLEKLFF. V usage is TRBV5-6 and J usage is TRBJ1-4; 7 bases map to TRBD1. Germline V gene lookup returns CDR1 SGHDT and CDR2 YYEEEE. After removal of 3 bases from V and 8 bases from J, the junction contained 10 bases not matched to a gene. This CDR3 has 15 amino acids.

CDR3 protein: CASRYGTSGFGTQYF. In nucleotides, the CDR3 is TGTGCCAGCCGTTACGGGACTAGCGGGTTCGGGACCCAGTACTTC. The chain combines TRBV27 with TRBJ2-5, with 12 bases that match TRBD2. V was pared by 8 bases and J by 7 bases, with 11 bases of the junction left unmatched. The CDR3 is 15 amino acids. Germline CDR1 is MNHEY and CDR2 is SMNVEV (reference sequence).

The chain carries TRBV7-3 and TRBJ1-1; D possibly corresponds to TRBD1 (5 bases). The V gene's germline CDR1 is SGHTA and CDR2 FQGTGA. The CDR3 runs 13 residues. The V end lost 0 bases, the J end lost 4 bases, and 6 bases lay between the germline ends. The CDR3 DNA reads as TGTGCCAGCAGCTTAACGACAGCCACTGAAGCTTTCTTT. Amino acid sequence: CASSLTTATEAFF.

The chain is built from TRBV30 and TRBJ1-2; 8 nucleotides align to TRBD1. Trimming removed 5 bases from V and 7 bases from J; junction bases left unmatched: 9. Germline CDR1 is GTSNPN and CDR2 is SVGIG (reference sequence). The CDR3 is made up of 13 amino acids. This CDR3 is CAWGGQGFFGYTF. In nucleotides, the CDR3 is TGTGCCTGGGGCGGACAGGGATTTTTTGGCTACACCTTC. Combining the CDR3 with reference TRBV30 and TRBJ1-2 gives the whole variable domain SQTIHQWPATLVQPVGSPLSLECTVEGTSNPNLYWYRQAAGRGLQLLFYSVGIGQISSEVPQNLSASRPQDRQFILSSKKLLLSDSGFYLCAWGGQGFFGYTFGSGTRLTVV.

The rearrangement joins TRBV2 to TRBJ1-1; TRBD1 matches at 7 bases. The junction had 5 bases not matched to a gene; V was cut back by 2 bases and J by 5 bases. CDR1 is SNHLY and CDR2 is FYNNEI in the germline V gene. This CDR3 has 14 amino acids. CDR3: CASSETTGVTEAFF. In DNA form, the CDR3 reads TGTGCCAGCAGTGAAACCACAGGGGTGACTGAAGCTTTCTTT. Full variable domain (rest looked up from reference TRBV2 and TRBJ1-1): EPEVTQTPSHQVTQMGQEVILRCVPISNHLYFYWYRQILGQKVEFLVSFYNNEISEKSEIFDDQFSVERPDGSNFTLKIRSTKLEDSAMYFCASSETTGVTEAFFGQGTRLTVV.

The V gene is TRBV29-1, the J gene TRBJ2-2; D uncertain. CDR3 size: 13 residues. Germline CDR1 SQVTM, CDR2 ANQGSEA. Trimming removed 0 bases from V and 7 bases from J, with 9 bases in between. The CDR3 DNA is TGCAGCGTTGAAGATCGGGCGGACGGGGAGCTGTTTTTT. It codes for CSVEDRADGELFF.

This clone was picked up one time. The chain is built from TRBV19 and TRBJ1-2; D is undetermined. Germline CDR1 is LNHDA and CDR2 is SQIVND (reference sequence). V gave up 5 bases and J gave up 4 bases, with 17 bases separating them. The CDR3 has 15 amino acids. The CDR3 DNA reads TGTGCCAGTAGTCGTGACTGGGCCGCCCGCTATGGCTACACCTTC. Translating gives CASSRDWAARYGYTF.

V usage is TRBV19 and J usage is TRBJ2-3, with D maybe TRBD1 (5 bases). V dropped 6 bases and J dropped 2 bases, with 30 bases sitting between them. Germline loops: CDR1 LNHDA, CDR2 SQIVND (reference sequence). The CDR3 is 20 residues long. CDR3 sequence reads: CASSSPFLGSAGASTDTQYF. CDR3 coding DNA: TGTGCCAGTAGCTCCCCCTTTTTGGGATCGGCTGGGGCGTCCACAGATACGCAGTATTTT.

The chain employs TRBV19 and TRBJ1-3; 8 positions match TRBD1. This CDR3 comprises 17 residues. Germline V gives CDR1 LNHDA, CDR2 SQIVND (reference sequence). V shed 5 bases and J 4 bases; nucleotides not matched to a gene: 13. The CDR3 sequence: CASSPKGPGTGGNTIYF. The CDR3 DNA is TGTGCCAGTAGTCCAAAGGGGCCCGGGACAGGAGGAAACACCATATATTTT.

The chain couples TRBV7-9 to TRBJ1-5, with D possibly being TRBD1 (6 bases). Germline CDR1 and CDR2: SEHNR and FQNEAQ (reference sequence). There are 16 residues in the CDR3. V lost 8 bases, J lost 2 bases, and 19 bases lay in between. In nucleotides, the CDR3 is TGTGCCAGCTCCCGGGGGGGCAGGGGAGGCAATCAGCCCCAGCATTTT. Translated: CASSRGGRGGNQPQHF.

The chain uses TRBV6-2 or TRBV6-3 and TRBJ2-2; D not resolved. The CDR3 spans 14 residues. Trimming stripped 5 bases from V and 0 bases from J, with 7 bases between. The germline V gene has CDR1 MNHEY and CDR2 SVGEGT. As DNA, the CDR3 is TGTGCCAGCAGTCCCATCCCGAACACCGGGGAGCTGTTTTTT. It codes for CASSPIPNTGELFF.

This clone has a handful of counts. V is TRBV5-1 and J is TRBJ2-5, with a possible D match to TRBD2 (6 bases). Germline V gives CDR1 SGHRS, CDR2 YFSETQ. V dropped 0 bases and J dropped 5 bases, with 14 bases sitting between them. This CDR3 has 15 residues. The CDR3 here is CASSLAPGGMETQYF. Written as DNA, the CDR3 is TGCGCCAGCAGCTTGGCCCCGGGCGGGATGGAGACCCAGTACTTC.

This rearrangement joins TRBV24-1 to TRBJ2-5, with TRBD2 as a possible D gene (7 bases). Germline CDR1 reads KGHDR; CDR2 reads SFDVKD. The ends were cut back, 4 bases at V and 5 bases at J, with 16 bases in the middle. The CDR3 is made up of 15 amino acids. In DNA, the CDR3 is TGTGCCACCAGTGACCGGACGGGGGGCCTCGAGACCCAGTACTTC. Translated: CATSDRTGGLETQYF.

V is TRBV5-6 and J is TRBJ1-2; unclear D gene. V was cut by 0 bases and J by 6 bases, with 6 bases left in between. Germline V gene sequence: CDR1 SGHDT, CDR2 YYEEEE. This CDR3 contains 12 residues. CDR3 nucleotides: TGTGCCAGCAGCTTGGTTCCGGATGGCTACACCTTC. This encodes CASSLVPDGYTF.

This rearrangement joins TRBV7-9 to TRBJ2-1; D not resolved. The germline V gene encodes CDR1 SEHNR and CDR2 FQNEAQ (reference sequence). The CDR3 has 15 amino acids. Trimming took off 2 bases at V and 0 bases at J, with 8 bases between the two ends. The CDR3 DNA is TGTGCCAGCAGCTTACAGACGGGCTCCTACAATGAGCAGTTCTTC. It codes for CASSLQTGSYNEQFF.

CDR3: CASSPQGQGRSTEAFF. CDR3 DNA: TGTGCCAGCTCACCTCAAGGACAGGGGAGGAGCACTGAAGCTTTCTTT. The chain recombines TRBV18 with TRBJ1-1; 9 positions match TRBD1. The CDR3 runs to 16 residues. Trimming cost V 3 bases and J 4 bases; bases outside gene matches: 9. Germline V gene lookup returns CDR1 KGHSH and CDR2 LQKENI.